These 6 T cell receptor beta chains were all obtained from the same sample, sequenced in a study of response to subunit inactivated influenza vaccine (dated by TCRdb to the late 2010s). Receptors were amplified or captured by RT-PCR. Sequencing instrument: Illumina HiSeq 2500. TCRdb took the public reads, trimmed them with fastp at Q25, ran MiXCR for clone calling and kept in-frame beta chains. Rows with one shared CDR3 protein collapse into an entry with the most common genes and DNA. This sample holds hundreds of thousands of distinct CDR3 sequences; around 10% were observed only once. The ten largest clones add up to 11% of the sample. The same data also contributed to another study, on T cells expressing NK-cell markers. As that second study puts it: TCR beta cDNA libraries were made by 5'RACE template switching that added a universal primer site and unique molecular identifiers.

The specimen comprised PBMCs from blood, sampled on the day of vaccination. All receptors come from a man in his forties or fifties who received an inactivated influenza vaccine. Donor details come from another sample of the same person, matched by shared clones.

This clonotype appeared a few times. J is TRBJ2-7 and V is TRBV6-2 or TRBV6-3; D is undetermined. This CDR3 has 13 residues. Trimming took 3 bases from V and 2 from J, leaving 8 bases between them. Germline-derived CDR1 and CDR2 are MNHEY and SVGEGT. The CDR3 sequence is CASSYAQTYEQYF. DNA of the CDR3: TGTGCCAGCAGTTATGCTCAAACCTACGAGCAGTACTTC.

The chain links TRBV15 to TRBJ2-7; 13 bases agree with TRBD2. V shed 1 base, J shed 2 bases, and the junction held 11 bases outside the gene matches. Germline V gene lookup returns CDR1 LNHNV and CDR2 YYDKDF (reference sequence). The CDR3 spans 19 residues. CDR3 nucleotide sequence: TGTGCCACCAGCAGAGCCACGGGACTAGCGGGGCCAACTACCTACGAGCAGTACTTC. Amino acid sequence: CATSRATGLAGPTTYEQYF.

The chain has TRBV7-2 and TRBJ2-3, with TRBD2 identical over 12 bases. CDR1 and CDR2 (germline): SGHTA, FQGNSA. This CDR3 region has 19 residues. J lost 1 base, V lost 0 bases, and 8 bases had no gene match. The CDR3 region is CASSLARLAGAGGTDTQYF. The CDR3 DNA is TGTGCCAGCAGCTTAGCGAGACTAGCGGGAGCCGGCGGCACAGATACGCAGTATTTT.

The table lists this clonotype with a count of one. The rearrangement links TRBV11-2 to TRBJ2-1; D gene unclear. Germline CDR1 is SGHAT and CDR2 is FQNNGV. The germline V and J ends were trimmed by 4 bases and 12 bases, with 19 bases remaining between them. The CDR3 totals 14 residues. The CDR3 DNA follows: TGTGCCAGCAGCTCTACCCGGACCTCCGGTGGGCAGTTCTTC. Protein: CASSSTRTSGGQFF. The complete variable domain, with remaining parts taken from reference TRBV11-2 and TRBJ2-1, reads EAGVAQSPRYKIIEKRQSVAFWCNPISGHATLYWYQQILGQGPKLLIQFQNNGVVDDSQLPKDRFSAERLKGVDSTLKIQPAKLEDSAVYLCASSSTRTSGGQFFGPGTRLTVL.

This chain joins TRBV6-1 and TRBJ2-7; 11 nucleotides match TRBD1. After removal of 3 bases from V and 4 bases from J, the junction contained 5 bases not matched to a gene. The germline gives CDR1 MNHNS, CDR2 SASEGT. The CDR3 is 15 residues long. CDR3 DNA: TGTGCCAGCAGTGACGGGACAGGGGGTTCTTACGAGCAGTACTTC. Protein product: CASSDGTGGSYEQYF.

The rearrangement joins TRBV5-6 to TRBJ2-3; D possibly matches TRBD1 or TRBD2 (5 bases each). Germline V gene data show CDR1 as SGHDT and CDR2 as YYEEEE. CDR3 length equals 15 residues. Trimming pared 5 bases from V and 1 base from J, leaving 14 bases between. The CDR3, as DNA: TGTGCCAGCAGAATGCGAACGGGACGCACAGATACGCAGTATTTT. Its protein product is CASRMRTGRTDTQYF.